Presented here are 19 T cell receptor beta chains from one specimen sequenced in a study of molecular identifiers for immune sequencing clone quantification. Each CDR3 protein gets one entry after TCRdb re-called the PCR reads with MiXCR. The data contain about 640,000 distinct CDR3 sequences, about 20% of them singletons. The sample consisted of naive CD8+ T cells from blood, with Jurkat cell RNA spiked in. Subset indicated: FACS-sorted CD8+CD4-CCR7+CD45RA+ naive T cells. Source of these receptors: a human donor in good health. Some libraries in this study had Jurkat cell RNA spiked in.

This clonotype was found many times. CDR3 sequence reads: CASSLYQEDYGYTF. CDR3 bases: TGTGCCAGCAGCTTATACCAGGAAGACTATGGCTACACCTTC. The chain is built from TRBV7-9 and TRBJ1-2; D is unresolved. The germline V gene encodes CDR1 SEHNR and CDR2 FQNEAQ (reference sequence). Between the trimmed V and J ends, which lost 2 bases and 3 bases, there was a span of 10 bases. CDR3 size: 14 residues.

This clonotype was recorded a few times. V usage is TRBV19 and J usage is TRBJ2-3, with TRBD2 matching 9 bases. The CDR3 runs 16 residues. The germline V gene encodes CDR1 LNHDA and CDR2 SQIVND (reference sequence). V lost 2 bases, J lost 5 bases, and 8 bases stayed unmatched. CDR3 DNA: TGTGCCAGTAGTATAATTAGCGGGGGTTTCGGAGATACGCAGTATTTT. Encoded protein: CASSIISGGFGDTQYF. Variable domain in full (rest from reference TRBV19 and TRBJ2-3): DGGITQSPKYLFRKEGQNVTLSCEQNLNHDAMYWYRQDPGQGLRLIYYSQIVNDFQKGDIAEGYSVSREKKESFPLTVTSAQKNPTAFYLCASSIISGGFGDTQYFGPGTRLTVL.

This clonotype was recorded many times. The rearrangement links TRBV11-2 to TRBJ2-1; 14 nucleotides agree with TRBD2. Germline values: CDR1 SGHAT, CDR2 FQNNGV. Trimming took 5 bases from V and 6 from J; bases not matched to a gene: 3. The CDR3 loop spans 15 amino acids. The CDR3 sequence is CASSAGLAGGNEQFF. CDR3 DNA: TGTGCCAGCAGCGCCGGACTAGCGGGGGGCAATGAGCAGTTCTTC. The whole variable domain, filled in from reference TRBV11-2 and TRBJ2-1, reads EAGVAQSPRYKIIEKRQSVAFWCNPISGHATLYWYQQILGQGPKLLIQFQNNGVVDDSQLPKDRFSAERLKGVDSTLKIQPAKLEDSAVYLCASSAGLAGGNEQFFGPGTRLTVL.

The gene calls are TRBV4-1 and TRBJ2-5, with a tentative D call TRBD1 (6 bases). The CDR3 is made up of 16 amino acids. V gave up 0 bases and J gave up 2 bases, with 13 bases separating them. The germline V gene encodes CDR1 MGHRA and CDR2 YSYEKL. The CDR3 sequence is CASSQELRTAQETQYF. The DNA for the CDR3 is TGCGCCAGCAGCCAAGAGCTCCGGACAGCACAAGAGACCCAGTACTTC.

This clonotype was picked up many times. The chain couples TRBV4-1 to TRBJ2-1; 9 bases fit TRBD2. CDR1 is MGHRA and CDR2 is YSYEKL in the germline V gene. This CDR3 contains 16 residues. V was pared by 5 bases and J by 1 base, with 6 bases of the junction left unmatched. The DNA for the CDR3 is TGCGCCAGCAGCGGTAGCGGGAGAGGATCCTACAATGAGCAGTTCTTC. Its protein is CASSGSGRGSYNEQFF.

This clonotype was detected ten times or more. This chain links TRBV2 with TRBJ2-3; TRBD2 agrees at 12 bases. The germline V gene has CDR1 SNHLY and CDR2 FYNNEI. J gave up 4 bases and V 3 bases, and 8 bases lay outside the gene matches. This CDR3 comprises 17 residues. The CDR3: CASSDPSGGAGSDTQYF. The DNA of the CDR3 is TGTGCCAGCAGTGACCCTAGCGGGGGGGCTGGGTCAGATACGCAGTATTTT.

For this clonotype: This may be a read error: a much more frequent sequence differs by one nucleotide. The chain recombines TRBV6-2 or TRBV6-3 with TRBJ1-1, with D unresolved. The CDR3 is 12 residues long. From germline, CDR1 is MNHEY and CDR2 SVGEGT. Trimming took 5 bases from V and 10 from J, leaving 14 bases between them. The CDR3 sequence: CASSPGVLGAFF. CDR3 in DNA: TGTGCCAGCAGTCCCGGGGTACTTGGAGCTTTCTTT.

On this clonotype: A much larger clone sits a single nucleotide away, making a read error possible. This CDR3 fails to terminate in the conserved phenylalanine or tryptophan, so it likely reflects a read error. J is TRBJ2-3 and V is TRBV27; D is perhaps TRBD2 (6 bases). The V gene lost 2 bases and the J gene lost 2 bases, with 11 bases spanning the gap. The CDR3 spans 15 residues. Germline V gene lookup returns CDR1 MNHEY and CDR2 SMNVEV (reference sequence). The CDR3 is CASSLVEGNTDTQYL. CDR3 in DNA: TGTGCCAGCAGTTTAGTGGAGGGGAACACAGATACGCAGTATCTT.

Regarding this clonotype: A much larger clone lies one base from this, so it may be a read error. The rearrangement joins TRBV4-3 to TRBJ2-2; D perhaps matches TRBD2 (5 bases). Germline-derived CDR1 and CDR2 are LGHNA and YSLEER. CDR3 length: 15 residues. This chain's CDR3 is CASSQDEVNTGEPFF. The CDR3 DNA follows: TGCGCCAGCAGCCAAGATGAAGTGAACACCGGGGAGCCGTTTTTT.

The genes are TRBV7-6 and TRBJ2-1; D not certain. The CDR3 is made up of 14 amino acids. Germline values: CDR1 SGHVS, CDR2 FNYEAQ. Trimming removed 5 bases at V and 6 bases at J, with 14 bases between. The CDR3 here is CASSPLSYTNEQFF. In nucleotides, the CDR3 is TGTGCCAGCAGCCCCCTCTCTTACACCAATGAGCAGTTCTTC.

The sample holds many counts of this clonotype. The rearrangement links TRBV20-1 to TRBJ2-5; D may correspond to TRBD1 or TRBD2 (5 bases each). The CDR3 has 13 residues. Germline V CDR1 and CDR2: DFQATT, SNEGSKA (reference sequence). Deletions cut 0 bases from V and 5 bases from J, with 10 bases between. For the CDR3, the DNA is TGCAGTGCTAGAGATCGCTGGGGGGAGACCCAGTACTTC. This sequence encodes CSARDRWGETQYF.

The sample holds a few counts of this clonotype. The chain employs TRBV14 and TRBJ2-5; weak D call: TRBD2 (7 bases). Between the trimmed V and J ends, which lost 4 bases and 2 bases, there was a span of 20 bases. CDR3 length: 17 residues. Germline values: CDR1 SGHDN, CDR2 FVKESK. The CDR3 bases are TGTGCCAGCAGCCCTCGATATCCGGGGGGCCCTCAAGAGACCCAGTACTTC. This gives the protein CASSPRYPGGPQETQYF.

The gene calls are TRBV5-5 and TRBJ1-2; the D is unclear. V was clipped by 1 base and J by 3 bases, with 4 bases between them. The CDR3 length is 12 residues. Germline values: CDR1 SGHKS, CDR2 YYEKEE (reference sequence). CDR3 nucleotides: TGTGCCAGCAGCTTGTGGGACTATGGCTACACCTTC. It codes for CASSLWDYGYTF.

Points on this clonotype: A read error may explain this, as a much larger clone is one base away. The V call is TRBV5-4, the J call TRBJ2-7, with 11 bases matching TRBD2. Looked up from germline, CDR1 is SGHNT and CDR2 is YYREEE (reference sequence). The CDR3 is 15 residues long. The CDR3 sequence: CASSLGTSGGDERYF. Here the CDR3 DNA reads TGTGCCAGCAGCCTCGGCACTAGCGGGGGCGACGAGCGGTACTTC.

This clonotype was detected ten times or more. This rearrangement joins TRBV4-1 to TRBJ1-2; D ambiguous. The V gene's germline CDR1 is MGHRA and CDR2 YSYEKL. V was trimmed by 0 bases and J by 6 bases, leaving 5 bases between them. The CDR3 loop spans 12 amino acids. CDR3 in amino acids: CASSQDGDGYTF. The CDR3 DNA sequence: TGCGCCAGCAGCCAAGATGGCGATGGCTACACCTTC.

The chain employs TRBV3-1 and TRBJ2-3; TRBD2 might be the D (5 bases). The CDR3 totals 18 residues. V dropped 0 bases and J dropped 0 bases, with 16 bases sitting between them. The germline CDR1 and CDR2 sequences are LGHDT and YNNKEL (reference sequence). The CDR3 region is CASSQEPHSDTSTDTQYF. For the CDR3, the DNA is TGTGCCAGCAGCCAAGAGCCGCATAGCGATACTAGCACAGATACGCAGTATTTT.

This clonotype was counted a few times. The V call is TRBV7-9, the J call TRBJ2-5; 9 bases fit TRBD2. The length of the CDR3 is 14 residues. The trim removed 3 bases at V and 3 bases at J, leaving 2 bases unmatched. Germline V gene lookup returns CDR1 SEHNR and CDR2 FQNEAQ (reference sequence). Here the CDR3 DNA reads TGTGCCAGCAGCTTGAGCGGGGGGAAAGAGACCCAGTACTTC. Translating gives CASSLSGGKETQYF.

This clonotype was seen a few times. This CDR3 fails to terminate in the conserved phenylalanine or tryptophan, so it likely reflects a read error. The chain carries TRBV6-5 and TRBJ2-7, with 8 positions matching TRBD2. This CDR3 contains 14 residues. Germline V gene lookup returns CDR1 MNHEY and CDR2 SVGAGI. The ends lost 4 bases at V and 0 bases at J; junction bases unmatched: 2. The CDR3 loop is CASSLLADSYEQYL. DNA for the CDR3: TGTGCCAGCAGTTTACTAGCGGACTCCTACGAGCAGTACCTC.

This clonotype was seen a few times. The rearrangement joins TRBV10-3 to TRBJ2-7; 7 bases align to TRBD2. CDR1 and CDR2 (germline): ENHRY, SYGVKD. The CDR3 is 14 residues long. With 7 bases clipped from V and 2 bases from J, the junction kept 8 bases outside the gene matches. In nucleotides, the CDR3 is TGTGCCATCACCCAGGGTGGGGGGGCCTACGAGCAGTACTTC. Amino acids: CAITQGGGAYEQYF.